These T cell receptor beta chains were read from a single sample in a study of T-cell memory formation after mild COVID-19. TCRdb passed the 5' RACE reads through MiXCR, listing each CDR3 protein once. The sample contains some 68,000 distinct CDR3 sequences, over 15% of which appear only once. Sequencing input: PBMCs or a T cell subset sorted from them (not recorded which). These receptors all come from an adult woman who had mild COVID-19 (a few samples of this study predate the infection). Cell type and time point are not known. Each CDR3 is given with its conserved first and last residue. Each record gives: D gene, V gene, clone size, J gene, CDR3 DNA, CDR3 protein. The D gene is left open where the match is weak. A clone size is listed for some rows: how often the clone was seen (once, few, many), or a class if it is expanded.

>-|TRBV7-8|few|TRBJ2-3
TGTGCCACCTTCAGGGCAGGCACAGATACGCAGTATTTT
CATFRAGTDTQYF
>-|TRBV4-3|few|TRBJ2-1
TGCGCCAGCAGCCGTAACGTGGCGGCTCCTGAGCAGTTCTTC
CASSRNVAAPEQFF
>TRBD2|TRBV20-1|medium-sized|TRBJ2-1
TGCAGTGCTAGATCGGGAGGGGACGTTGAGCAGTTCTTC
CSARSGGDVEQFF
>-|TRBV9|few|TRBJ1-1
TGTGCCAGCAGCCCCGGGGCAGGGGTTGGAGCTTTCTTT
CASSPGAGVGAFF
>-|TRBV27|-|TRBJ2-3
TGTGCCAGCAGTTCTTGGACTGACACAGATACGCAGTATTTT
CASSSWTDTDTQYF
>TRBD1|TRBV24-1|-|TRBJ2-1
TGTGCCACCAGTGATTTGCGGGGGGACAGGGAGCCCTACAATGAGCAGTTCTTC
CATSDLRGDREPYNEQFF
>-|TRBV9|few|TRBJ2-1
TGTGCCAGCAGCGTAACGATAGCCTCGGGAGTAGGCAATGAGCAGTTCTTC
CASSVTIASGVGNEQFF
>TRBD1|TRBV7-8|few|TRBJ2-3
TGTGCCAGCAGCCGGAGACAGGGCGCTAGCACAGATACGCAGTATTTT
CASSRRQGASTDTQYF
>-|TRBV12-3/TRBV12-4|-|TRBJ2-3
TGTGCCAGCAGTTGGAGCACAGATACGCAGTATTTT
CASSWSTDTQYF
>TRBD1|TRBV12-3/TRBV12-4|-|TRBJ2-3
TGTGCCAGCAGTTTATCTAGGGACAGATACACAGATACGCAGTATTTT
CASSLSRDRYTDTQYF
>-|TRBV5-6|-|TRBJ2-5
TGTGCCAGCAGCTGGGGTTGGGGAAACCAAGAGACCCAGTACTTC
CASSWGWGNQETQYF
>-|TRBV9|few|TRBJ2-7
TGTGCCAGCAGCGTAGGATCGACAGTAGGGGACGAGCAGTACTTC
CASSVGSTVGDEQYF
>TRBD1|TRBV29-1|few|TRBJ2-5
TGCGGGCAGGGGGTTCAAGAGACCCAGTACTTC
CGQGVQETQYF
>TRBD1|TRBV10-2|few|TRBJ1-4
TGCGCCAGCAGTGAGACAGGGGGCGTTGAAAAACTGTTTTTT
CASSETGGVEKLFF
>-|TRBV7-6|-|TRBJ1-6
TGTGCCAGCAGCTTAGGTCTTGGTCTAAATTCACCCCTCCACTTT
CASSLGLGLNSPLHF
>TRBD2|TRBV11-2|few|TRBJ2-3
TGTGCCAGCAGCCCATCCGGGACTATCCAACTGGATACGCAGTATTTT
CASSPSGTIQLDTQYF
>-|TRBV6-1|-|TRBJ2-3
TGTGCCAGCAACGGACCCTTACTAGAGAGGGAACCAGATACGCAGTATTTT
CASNGPLLEREPDTQYF
>-|TRBV18|few|TRBJ2-7
TGTGCCAGCTCACCCTGGGGGGGGCGTCCCTACGAGCAGTACTTC
CASSPWGGRPYEQYF
>-|TRBV12-3/TRBV12-4|few|TRBJ2-3
TGTGCCAGCAGGCTTCTAGCGTATCGGGGCACAGATACGCAGTATTTT
CASRLLAYRGTDTQYF
>TRBD2|TRBV4-3|few|TRBJ2-5
TGCGCCAGCAGCCAAGGCGTCGCTAGCGGGACCCAGTACTTC
CASSQGVASGTQYF
>TRBD2|TRBV20-1|-|TRBJ2-7
TGCAGTGCTATAGGGGTTAGCGGGAGCTCCTACGAGCAGTACTTC
CSAIGVSGSSYEQYF
>TRBD1|TRBV7-9|few|TRBJ2-6
TGTGCCAGCAGGTCACGAGGGACAGGAGACTCTGGGGCCAACGTCCTGACTTTC
CASRSRGTGDSGANVLTF
>TRBD2|TRBV10-3|-|TRBJ2-3
TGTGCCATCAGACTAGCGGGGGGCCCTACAGATACGCAGTATTTT
CAIRLAGGPTDTQYF
>-|TRBV11-2|few|TRBJ2-5
TGTGCCAGCAGCTTATTGGTGGGCTCTGGAGAGACCCAGTACTTC
CASSLLVGSGETQYF
>-|TRBV5-1|many|TRBJ1-1
TGCGCCAGCAGCTATAAAGAGGTGGTCAACACTGAAGCTTTCTTT
CASSYKEVVNTEAFF
>-|TRBV30|-|TRBJ2-4
TGTGCCTGGGCAGGGGAGCCCAAAAACATTCAGTACTTC
CAWAGEPKNIQYF
>-|TRBV12-3/TRBV12-4|few|TRBJ1-1
TGTGCCAGCAGTCCTCGGGACACCCCGAACACTGAAGCTTTCTTT
CASSPRDTPNTEAFF
>TRBD1|TRBV7-9|few|TRBJ1-2
TGTGCCAGCAGCTCCTCAACAGGGGGCGCTTGGTATGGCTACACCTTC
CASSSSTGGAWYGYTF
>-|TRBV11-2|-|TRBJ2-7
TGTGCCAGCACAGGCGGGCGGGCGAGCTCCTACGAGCAGTACTTC
CASTGGRASSYEQYF
>-|TRBV3-1|few|TRBJ2-3
TGTGCCAGCAGCCAAGAGGGCGGGAAGGTTTCAGATACGCAGTATTTT
CASSQEGGKVSDTQYF
>-|TRBV20-1|-|TRBJ2-5
TGCAGTGCCAAGCCACAGGGCCAAGAGACCCAGTACTTC
CSAKPQGQETQYF
>-|TRBV7-9|-|TRBJ2-7
TGTGCCAGCAGCTTATCAGGTCGTTCCTACGAGCAGTACTTC
CASSLSGRSYEQYF
>TRBD2|TRBV4-1|few|TRBJ2-3
TGCGCCAGCAGCCAATATAGCGGGGGCACAGATACGCAGTATTTT
CASSQYSGGTDTQYF
>-|TRBV7-3|many|TRBJ2-1
TGTGCCAGCAGCTTAGGTGGAGGGAATGAGCAGTTCTTC
CASSLGGGNEQFF
>TRBD1|TRBV7-6|-|TRBJ1-1
TGTGCCAGCAGCTTAGGACAGGGGGCTCGAACTGAAGCTTTCTTT
CASSLGQGARTEAFF
>-|TRBV19|-|TRBJ2-1
TGTGCCAGTAGTATAGTCCAACCAGCCGAGCAGTTCTTC
CASSIVQPAEQFF
>TRBD2|TRBV4-2|-|TRBJ2-5
TGTGCCAGCAGCTGGACTAGGTCGGCAGCGGAGACCCAGTACTTC
CASSWTRSAAETQYF